The 30 T cell receptor beta chains below were found in one sample sequenced in a study of cytomegalovirus exposure and HLA in healthy donors. Both 60 Vbeta primers and 13 Jbeta primers went into the PCR. The repertoire was sequenced with immunoSEQ multiplex PCR; TCRdb's copy has only in-frame clones and lacks some. The sample has about 300,000 clones, 86% seen once; the top ten hold 3.5% to 4%. The specimen was PBMCs. These receptors all come from a man in his forties or fifties in good health and CMV-seropositive.

This sequence joins TRBV6-5 and TRBJ2-1; TRBD2 matches at 7 bases. After removal of 4 bases from V and 8 bases from J, the junction contained 8 bases not matched to a gene. CDR3 length: 14 amino acids. The V gene's germline CDR1 is MNHEY and CDR2 SVGAGI. CDR3 region: CASSSGGVKDEQFF. In DNA form, the CDR3 reads TGTGCCAGCAGTTCGGGGGGAGTTAAAGATGAGCAGTTCTTC.

The chain uses TRBV6-1 and TRBJ2-5; tentative D call: TRBD1 (6 bases). CDR3 length equals 15 residues. The germline V gene has CDR1 MNHNS and CDR2 SASEGT. V was clipped by 2 bases and J by 5 bases, with 15 bases between them. The CDR3 spells CASSERGHSGETQYF. For the CDR3, the DNA is TGTGCCAGCAGTGAAAGGGGACACTCAGGGGAGACCCAGTACTTC.

The chain is built from TRBV19 and TRBJ2-5; 11 bases agree with TRBD1. The DNA end favors TRBJ2-7, so the J call may be wrong. The CDR3 sequence is 15 residues long. The germline V gene encodes CDR1 LNHDA and CDR2 SQIVND (reference sequence). In DNA form, the CDR3 reads TGTGCCAGTAGTCCCGGACAGGGGGCTGCATACGAGCAGTACTTC. It translates to CASSPGQGAAYEQYF.

This sequence joins TRBV7-8 and TRBJ2-1, with 14 positions matching TRBD2. This CDR3 contains 15 residues. Trimming at V came to 4 bases and at J to 6 bases, leaving 2 bases not matched to a gene. Germline-derived CDR1 and CDR2 are SGHVS and FQNEAQ. CDR3 sequence reads: CASSSGLAGGNEQFF. CDR3 coding DNA: TGTGCCAGCAGCTCAGGACTAGCGGGAGGCAATGAGCAGTTCTTC.

This chain connects TRBV11-2 to TRBJ2-7; 8 bases align to TRBD1. Trimming took 3 bases from V and 2 from J; bases not matched to a gene: 3. Germline values: CDR1 SGHAT, CDR2 FQNNGV. CDR3 length equals 14 residues. The CDR3 region has the DNA TGTGCCAGCAGCTTCGGGACAGGAGCCTACGAGCAGTACTTC. The encoded protein is CASSFGTGAYEQYF. The whole variable domain, filled in from reference TRBV11-2 and TRBJ2-7, reads EAGVAQSPRYKIIEKRQSVAFWCNPISGHATLYWYQQILGQGPKLLIQFQNNGVVDDSQLPKDRFSAERLKGVDSTLKIQPAKLEDSAVYLCASSFGTGAYEQYFGPGTRLTVT.

The rearrangement links TRBV9 to TRBJ2-1, with TRBD2 as a possible D gene (5 bases). The CDR3 has 16 amino acids. Between the trimmed V and J ends, which lost 1 base and 0 bases, there was a span of 11 bases. Germline V lookup: CDR1 SGDLS, CDR2 YYNGEE. In DNA, the CDR3 is TGTGCCAGCAGCGTAAGCGGTGCGAGCTCCTACAATGAGCAGTTCTTC. This codes for CASSVSGASSYNEQFF. The whole variable domain, remainder taken from reference TRBV9 and TRBJ2-1, is DSGVTQTPKHLITATGQRVTLRCSPRSGDLSVYWYQQSLDQGLQFLIQYYNGEERAKGNILERFSAQQFPDLHSELNLSSLELGDSALYFCASSVSGASSYNEQFFGPGTRLTVL.

The chain carries TRBV28 and TRBJ2-7, with a tentative D call TRBD1 (6 bases). CDR1 and CDR2 (germline): MDHEN, SYDVKM. The CDR3 covers 14 residues. With 5 bases removed from V and 4 bases from J, the gap between germline ends came to 15 bases. The DNA of the CDR3 is TGTGCCAGCAGTCAGGGGACATCACTTTACGAGCAGTACTTC. Protein sequence: CASSQGTSLYEQYF.

The rearrangement links TRBV5-1 to TRBJ2-7; the D gene is possibly TRBD2 (8 bases). V was pared by 4 bases and J by 5 bases, with 19 bases between. The CDR3 sequence is 15 residues long. Germline CDR1 SGHRS, CDR2 YFSETQ. CDR3: CASSGGTAGVNEQYF. DNA for the CDR3: TGCGCCAGCAGCGGGGGGACAGCGGGAGTGAACGAGCAGTACTTC.

The CDR3 loop reads CASSPPQREGLPGANEQFF. Written as DNA, the CDR3 is TGTGCCAGTAGTCCTCCCCAGCGGGAGGGCCTCCCGGGAGCCAATGAGCAGTTCTTC. The V and J genes are TRBV19 and TRBJ2-1, with 10 bases matching TRBD2. This CDR3 has 19 amino acids. After removal of 5 bases from V and 6 bases from J, the junction contained 19 bases not matched to a gene. Germline V gene data show CDR1 as LNHDA and CDR2 as SQIVND (reference sequence).

The CDR3 nucleotides read TGTGCCAGTAGTATTTGGGGGACTAGCGGTTGGCCAACCGCCTACGAGCAGTACTTC. Amino acids: CASSIWGTSGWPTAYEQYF. This sequence joins TRBV19 and TRBJ2-7, with 11 nucleotides matching TRBD2. Germline loops: CDR1 LNHDA, CDR2 SQIVND (reference sequence). With V trimmed by 3 bases and J by 2 bases, 15 bases remained unmatched. CDR3 length: 19 amino acids.

This clone has only a few counts. The chain recombines TRBV6-5 with TRBJ2-7; 13 bases align to TRBD2. Germline lookup yields CDR1 MNHEY and CDR2 SVGAGI. The CDR3 sequence is 15 residues long. V dropped 7 bases and J dropped 6; count of bases not matched to a gene: 9. This CDR3 is CASTFGGLAGVEQYF. CDR3 nucleotide sequence: TGTGCCAGCACCTTCGGCGGACTAGCGGGAGTCGAGCAGTACTTC.

The rearrangement uses TRBV19 and TRBJ2-7; D may be TRBD2 (5 bases). V was shortened by 4 bases and J by 2 bases, with 15 bases between the two germline ends. The CDR3 has 15 amino acids. Germline values: CDR1 LNHDA, CDR2 SQIVND (reference sequence). CDR3: CASSTTTLLTYEQYF. The DNA for the CDR3 is TGTGCCAGTAGTACGACTACTCTTCTAACCTACGAGCAGTACTTC.

The J gene is TRBJ1-1, the V gene TRBV28; D ambiguous. The V and J ends lost 1 base and 4 bases respectively, with 13 bases between them. Germline CDR1 MDHEN, CDR2 SYDVKM. The CDR3 is 15 amino acids. The CDR3 coding sequence is TGTGCCAGCAGTTTATTCGCGGGGAGGGTCACTGAAGCTTTCTTT. Protein product: CASSLFAGRVTEAFF.

The gene calls are TRBV29-1 and TRBJ2-7; TRBD1 matches at 9 bases. The CDR3 loop spans 13 amino acids. J lost 3 bases, V lost 5 bases, and 5 bases had no gene match. Germline CDR1 is SQVTM and CDR2 is ANQGSEA. This CDR3 reads CSVKGQGRYEQYF. Here the CDR3 DNA reads TGCAGCGTTAAGGGACAGGGTCGCTACGAGCAGTACTTC.

The J gene is TRBJ2-1, the V gene TRBV7-9; 9 bases map to TRBD1. Germline V gives CDR1 SEHNR, CDR2 FQNEAQ (reference sequence). CDR3 length: 15 amino acids. J was trimmed by 10 bases and V by 5 bases; bases with no gene match: 12. CDR3 loop: CASSIPGQGSREQFF. The CDR3 DNA follows: TGTGCCAGCAGCATACCGGGACAGGGTTCGAGAGAGCAGTTCTTC. Complete variable domain (other parts from reference TRBV7-9 and TRBJ2-1): DTGVSQNPRHKITKRGQNVTFRCDPISEHNRLYWYRQTLGQGPEFLTYFQNEAQLEKSRLLSDRFSAERPKGSFSTLEIQRTEQGDSAMYLCASSIPGQGSREQFFGPGTRLTVL.

This sequence joins TRBV7-2 and TRBJ2-7, with 11 bases identical to TRBD1. Germline V gene data show CDR1 as SGHTA and CDR2 as FQGNSA. This CDR3 has 14 amino acids. V lost 5 bases and J lost 6; bases outside the gene matches: 6. CDR3: CASSRGQGAREQYF. The CDR3 DNA is TGTGCCAGCAGCCGTGGACAGGGGGCGCGCGAGCAGTACTTC.

The rearrangement joins TRBV30 to TRBJ1-4, with TRBD1 matching over 8 bases. Germline trimming cut 1 base from V and 4 bases from J; bases unmatched to any gene: 14. From germline, CDR1 is GTSNPN and CDR2 SVGIG (reference sequence). CDR3 length equals 18 residues. The CDR3 nucleotides are TGTGCCTGGAGTGAGCTGGGACAGGCCTATAGGAGTAATGAAAAACTGTTTTTT. As protein: CAWSELGQAYRSNEKLFF.

V gene TRBV4-1 combines with J gene TRBJ2-5; 10 bases are shared with TRBD2. The CDR3 contains 14 residues. V was clipped by 4 bases and J by 5 bases; unmatched bases: 4. From germline, CDR1 is MGHRA and CDR2 YSYEKL. This CDR3 reads CASSPGLAYETQYF. CDR3 bases: TGCGCCAGCAGCCCGGGACTAGCGTACGAGACCCAGTACTTC.

The CDR3 DNA is TGTGCCTGGAGTGGGTTAGCGGGAGTAAGGGAGCAGTACTTC. Encoded protein: CAWSGLAGVREQYF. V usage is TRBV30 and J usage is TRBJ2-7; 9 bases are shared with TRBD2. The CDR3 spans 14 residues. Germline V gene data show CDR1 as GTSNPN and CDR2 as SVGIG (reference sequence). The V gene end was trimmed by 1 base and the J gene end by 7 bases; junction bases not matched to a gene: 8.

Of note for this clone: The sample carries other DNA sequences with the same CDR3. This chain connects TRBV5-1 to TRBJ2-7, with 8 bases matching TRBD1. The CDR3 contains 14 residues. The V and J ends lost 4 bases and 3 bases, in that order; junction bases with no gene match: 6. In germline, CDR1 is SGHRS, CDR2 YFSETQ. CDR3 nucleotides: TGCGCCAGCAGCCCCGGACAGGGTAGCTACGAGCAGTACTTC. Translating it yields CASSPGQGSYEQYF. The full variable domain, in which reference TRBV5-1 and TRBJ2-7 provide the parts outside the CDR3, is KAGVTQTPRYLIKTRGQQVTLSCSPISGHRSVSWYQQTPGQGLQFLFEYFSETQRNKGNFPGRFSGRQFSNSRSEMNVSTLELGDSALYLCASSPGQGSYEQYFGPGTRLTVT.

The chain joins TRBV11-2 to TRBJ2-1, with 15 positions matching TRBD2. J lost 6 bases, V lost 8 bases, and 8 bases had no gene match. Per the germline V gene, CDR1 is SGHAT and CDR2 is FQNNGV. The CDR3 sequence is 16 residues long. The CDR3 nucleotides are TGTGCCAGCTTGGGACTAGCGGGAGGTGTCGGCAATGAGCAGTTCTTC. It yields the protein CASLGLAGGVGNEQFF.

CDR3 in DNA: TGTGCCAGCAGCAGCGGGACTAGCGGGCGGAAGACAGATACGCAGTATTTT. Translated: CASSSGTSGRKTDTQYF. The chain joins TRBV7-9 to TRBJ2-3; TRBD2 matches 12 bases. CDR1 is SEHNR and CDR2 is FQNEAQ in the germline V gene (reference sequence). Trimming at V came to 5 bases and at J to 3 bases, leaving 9 bases not matched to a gene. The CDR3 is 17 amino acids.

This rearrangement joins TRBV28 to TRBJ1-5, with 9 nucleotides matching TRBD1. Germline loops: CDR1 MDHEN, CDR2 SYDVKM. The J segment lost 2 bases and the V segment lost 2 bases, leaving 10 bases of the junction unmatched. The length of the CDR3 is 18 residues. This chain's CDR3 is CASSLPSFDRGGNQPQHF. CDR3 nucleotides: TGTGCCAGCAGTTTACCCTCTTTCGACAGGGGGGGCAATCAGCCCCAGCATTTT.

This rearrangement joins TRBV27 to TRBJ2-1; 9 positions agree with TRBD2. This CDR3 comprises 15 residues. Germline assignment: CDR1 MNHEY and CDR2 SMNVEV (reference sequence). Trimming at V came to 7 bases and at J to 7 bases, leaving 11 bases not matched to a gene. The CDR3 nucleotides are TGTGCCAGCACCAATCTAGCGGGATCACGGAATGAGCAGTTCTTC. Translating gives CASTNLAGSRNEQFF.

This chain uses TRBV11-3 with TRBJ2-5, with a weak D call TRBD1 (7 bases). The ends were cut back, 0 bases at V and 4 bases at J, with 12 bases in the middle. The germline CDR1 and CDR2 sequences are SGHNT and YENEEA. This CDR3 spans 15 amino acids. CDR3 protein: CASSLDGQGGETQYF. The CDR3 DNA is TGTGCCAGCAGCTTAGATGGGCAGGGGGGAGAGACCCAGTACTTC.

The chain couples TRBV19 to TRBJ2-1, with D perhaps matching TRBD2 (5 bases). The CDR3 length is 15 residues. The germline V and J ends were trimmed by 4 bases and 7 bases, with 17 bases remaining between them. The germline V gene encodes CDR1 LNHDA and CDR2 SQIVND (reference sequence). In nucleotides, the CDR3 is TGTGCCAGTAGTACCACTAGGCCCCCTCGGAATGAGCAGTTCTTC. This sequence encodes CASSTTRPPRNEQFF.

The rearrangement uses TRBV29-1 and TRBJ1-1; D possibly corresponds to TRBD1 (6 bases). CDR3 length: 15 amino acids. V was cut by 0 bases and J by 2 bases, with 13 bases left in between. Germline V gene sequence: CDR1 SQVTM, CDR2 ANQGSEA. CDR3 amino acids: CSVEDRNRVNTEAFF. CDR3 bases: TGCAGCGTTGAAGATCGGAACAGGGTAAACACTGAAGCTTTCTTT.

The chain combines TRBV10-3 with TRBJ1-2; D is ambiguous. V gave up 2 bases and J gave up 2 bases, with 6 bases separating them. The CDR3 extends over 13 amino acids. Germline CDR1 reads ENHRY; CDR2 reads SYGVKD. The CDR3 DNA is TGTGCCATCAGTGAGGTAGAGAACTATGGCTACACCTTC. It is translated as CAISEVENYGYTF.

V gene TRBV5-1 combines with J gene TRBJ2-5, with 9 bases identical to TRBD2. Germline V gene data show CDR1 as SGHRS and CDR2 as YFSETQ. Unmatched junction bases numbered 15, after V lost 7 bases and J lost 5 bases. The CDR3 contains 16 residues. The CDR3 coding sequence is TGCGCCAGCCGGAGCCCCCTAGCGGGATCGGGGGAGACCCAGTACTTC. Its protein is CASRSPLAGSGETQYF. Looking up the rest from reference TRBV5-1 and TRBJ2-5 gives the full variable domain: KAGVTQTPRYLIKTRGQQVTLSCSPISGHRSVSWYQQTPGQGLQFLFEYFSETQRNKGNFPGRFSGRQFSNSRSEMNVSTLELGDSALYLCASRSPLAGSGETQYFGPGTRLLVL.

This CDR3 reads CASSIRSGTGGNIGYTF. CDR3 bases: TGTGCCAGTAGTATTCGGTCCGGGACAGGGGGCAACATCGGCTACACCTTC. The rearrangement joins TRBV19 to TRBJ1-2; TRBD1 agrees at 12 bases. Trimming at V came to 3 bases and at J to 8 bases, leaving 13 bases not matched to a gene. CDR1 is LNHDA, CDR2 SQIVND, per germline (reference sequence). The CDR3 contains 17 residues.